This T cell receptor (beta chain) is from a study of beta chain features in type 1 diabetes. General study points: Shorter TCRB CDR3s, moderately but significantly so, marked every one of the four CD4+ subsets in Type 1 diabetes patients.

Expressed TCRB transcripts were sequenced because the entire RNA isolate underwent reverse transcription. Sequencing used immunoSEQ multiplex PCR; TCRdb keeps in-frame clones, though not all of them. Of more than 550,000 clones listed, about 14% are singletons. Points on this clone: Its target is not known.

The CDR3 is 11 residues long. CDR1 is MGHRA and CDR2 is YSYEKL in the germline V gene. The V end was cut by 5 bases, the J end by 5 bases, with 4 bases between. J is TRBJ2-1 and V is TRBV4-1, with unresolved D. The TCR sequence derives from a man between 18 and 35 years old with type 1 diabetes. The sample taken for sequencing was naive CD4+ T cells from blood. The CDR3 spells CASSVHNEQFF. CDR3 in DNA: TGCGCCAGCAGCGTACACAATGAGCAGTTCTTC.